The present entry profiles one T cell receptor beta chain with its context. This sample stems from a study of blood T cell repertoires in COVID-19. The CDR3 contains 17 residues. Germline V CDR1 and CDR2: MDHEN, SYDVKM. V lost 4 bases and J lost 3; bases outside the gene matches: 11. Assay: immunoSEQ multiplex PCR; the TCRdb copy retains only in-frame clones and omits some. The data hold 120,000 to 150,000 clones, with approximately 80% observed a single time. Sequenced material: peripheral blood. The origin of this receptor is a woman in her thirties or forties with active or convalescent COVID-19. V usage is TRBV28 and J usage is TRBJ2-1; TRBD2 matches at 8 bases. CDR3: CASSSTSSGRNYNEQFF. In DNA, the CDR3 is TGTGCCAGCAGTTCAACCTCAAGCGGGAGAAACTACAATGAGCAGTTCTTC.